This TCR beta chain was sequenced for a study of graft-versus-host responses after intestinal transplantation. Whole-study context: Multivisceral, liver-intestinal, or isolated intestinal grafts went to recipients.

After removal of 4 bases from V and 4 bases from J, the junction contained 6 bases not matched to a gene. Germline-derived CDR1 and CDR2 are MGHRA and YSYEKL. The CDR3 totals 16 residues. As concerns this clone: The antigen remains unidentified.

The data were produced by immunoSEQ multiplex PCR, yet TCRdb's version contains in-frame clones alone and is incomplete. The profile shows fewer than 95,000 clones, 90% to 95% of them singletons. The chain recombines TRBV4-1 with TRBJ2-3; TRBD2 aligns across 12 bases. The sequenced sample was unstimulated CD8+ T cells sorted from spleen or lymph node cells, obtained before intestinal transplant. This receptor was identified in a human donor who received an intestinal transplant. The CDR3 DNA sequence: TGCGCCAGCAGCCCTCTAGCGGGGGGGCTTTCAGATACGCAGTATTTT. Encoded protein: CASSPLAGGLSDTQYF.